This passage covers 8 T cell receptor beta chains from one sample sequenced in a study of T cells in Graves' hyperthyroidism and ophthalmopathy. Template material for amplifying TCR beta CDR3 regions consisted of RNA transcripts. In the first-round RT-PCR of the TCR CDR3, the HTBI primer set was used. TCRdb ran MiXCR on the multiplex PCR reads and lists one entry per CDR3 protein. The sample consists of hundreds of thousands of distinct CDR3 sequences, more than 11% of them appearing once. Sequences were obtained from blood. The source is a woman aged 30 to 39 with Graves' hyperthyroidism.

In its sample, this clonotype was seen a few times. The chain has TRBV7-9 and TRBJ2-1, with D unclear. Per the germline V gene, CDR1 is SEHNR and CDR2 is FQNEAQ (reference sequence). V dropped 1 base and J dropped 8 bases, with 12 bases sitting between them. The CDR3 consists of 14 residues. CDR3 sequence reads: CASSLGATTDEQFF. The DNA of the CDR3 is TGTGCCAGCAGCTTAGGAGCAACCACCGATGAGCAGTTCTTC.

This chain joins TRBV12-3 or TRBV12-4 and TRBJ2-1; possibly TRBD2 for D (6 bases). There are 14 residues in the CDR3. Between the trimmed V and J ends, which lost 6 bases and 6 bases, there was a span of 15 bases. The CDR3 region is CASRFPGGVNEQFF. CDR3 DNA sequence: TGTGCCAGCAGATTTCCCGGCGGGGTCAATGAGCAGTTCTTC.

In this sample, this clonotype turned up many times. The rearrangement uses TRBV28 and TRBJ2-3; the match to TRBD1 covers 8 bases. V was pared by 6 bases and J by 1 base, with 6 bases of the junction left unmatched. Germline V gene data show CDR1 as MDHEN and CDR2 as SYDVKM. The CDR3 totals 15 residues. The CDR3 sequence: CASSIPGQGTDTQYF. The CDR3 DNA sequence: TGTGCCAGCAGCATCCCGGGACAGGGCACAGATACGCAGTATTTT.

J is TRBJ1-4 and V is TRBV7-8; weak D call: TRBD1 (6 bases). V lost 5 bases and J lost 8, with 12 bases in between. Germline lookup yields CDR1 SGHVS and CDR2 FQNEAQ. The CDR3 extends over 13 amino acids. The CDR3 loop is CASSDGQWEKLFF. CDR3 nucleotides: TGTGCCAGCAGCGATGGACAGTGGGAAAAACTGTTTTTT. Together with reference TRBV7-8 and TRBJ1-4, the CDR3 gives the full variable domain: GAGVSQSPRYKVAKRGQDVALRCDPISGHVSLFWYQQALGQGPEFLTYFQNEAQLDKSGLPSDRFFAERPEGSVSTLKIQRTQQEDSAVYLCASSDGQWEKLFFGSGTQLSVL.

This clonotype was counted many times. J is TRBJ2-1 and V is TRBV29-1; 11 nucleotides match TRBD2. The CDR3 loop spans 13 amino acids. The germline V gene has CDR1 SQVTM and CDR2 ANQGSEA. This chain's CDR3 is CTTSGSSYNEQFF. Written as DNA, the CDR3 is TGCACTACTAGCGGGAGCTCCTACAATGAGCAGTTCTTC.

This clonotype has a handful of counts. This chain uses TRBV19 with TRBJ1-3; TRBD1 is a possible D gene (6 bases). The ends were cut back, 8 bases at V and 4 bases at J, with 21 bases in the middle. The germline gives CDR1 LNHDA, CDR2 SQIVND (reference sequence). This CDR3 region has 16 residues. The chain's CDR3 is CASASTGTNVGNTIYF. In DNA form, the CDR3 reads TGTGCCAGTGCCTCGACAGGAACGAATGTCGGAAACACCATATATTTT.

This clonotype was observed at least ten times. The chain employs TRBV11-2 and TRBJ2-7, with unresolved D. This CDR3 is built from 14 residues. Germline loops: CDR1 SGHAT, CDR2 FQNNGV. The V and J ends lost 3 bases and 0 bases respectively, with 9 bases between them. The CDR3 sequence: CASSFALSSYEQYF. CDR3 coding DNA: TGTGCCAGCAGCTTCGCTCTTAGCTCCTACGAGCAGTACTTC.

This clonotype was seen just once. The chain employs TRBV19 and TRBJ2-3, with D unclear. The length of the CDR3 is 16 residues. Trimming cost V 2 bases and J 7 bases, with 19 bases left between them. Germline V lookup: CDR1 LNHDA, CDR2 SQIVND (reference sequence). CDR3 bases: TGTGCCAGTAGTATAAGGACCTTTGAGGATTTGAATACGCAGTATTTT. This sequence encodes CASSIRTFEDLNTQYF.